Below, 17 T cell receptor beta chains from the same sample are listed, as sequenced in a study of blood T cell repertoires in COVID-19. Sequenced by immunoSEQ multiplex PCR; TCRdb stores in-frame clones only, minus some. This table holds some 150,000 clones, roughly four fifths found once. Source material: peripheral blood. The receptors stem from a human donor with acute or convalescent COVID-19. The donor label of this sample is uncertain.

The chain uses TRBV6-5 and TRBJ1-5, with 8 bases lining up with TRBD1. The CDR3 runs to 14 residues. V trimming: 6 bases; J trimming: 6 bases; junction bases outside the gene matches: 7. CDR1 is MNHEY, CDR2 SVGAGI, per germline. This CDR3 reads CASRRGQGAQPQHF. As DNA, the CDR3 is TGTGCCAGCAGACGAGGACAGGGTGCTCAGCCCCAGCATTTT.

This clone was seen a single time. This rearrangement joins TRBV3-1 (or the pseudogene TRBV3-2) to TRBJ2-7; 7 bases are a match to TRBD1. CDR3 length equals 15 residues. Trimming at V came to 4 bases and at J to 0 bases, leaving 6 bases not matched to a gene. Germline-derived CDR1 and CDR2 are LGHDT and YNNKEL (reference sequence). This chain's CDR3 is CASSPLDRSSYEQYF. For the CDR3, the DNA is TGTGCCAGCAGCCCTCTGGACAGGAGCTCCTACGAGCAGTACTTC.

The chain is built from TRBV9 and TRBJ2-3, with TRBD2 matching over 9 bases. The CDR3 runs to 16 residues. With V trimmed by 0 bases and J by 6 bases, 8 bases remained unmatched. The germline V gene encodes CDR1 SGDLS and CDR2 YYNGEE. CDR3 coding DNA: TGTGCCAGCAGCGTAGCCGATAGCGGGGGATCGGATACGCAGTATTTT. Its protein is CASSVADSGGSDTQYF.

The J gene is TRBJ2-2, the V gene TRBV4-2; 9 bases map to TRBD2. This CDR3 has 15 amino acids. Looked up from germline, CDR1 is LGHNA and CDR2 is YNFKEQ. The V segment lost 8 bases and the J segment 9 bases; nucleotides outside the gene matches: 13. The CDR3 DNA is TGTGCCAGCGGTGTCGCCGGGACTAGCTCCCGGGAGCTGTTTTTT. Amino acid sequence: CASGVAGTSSRELFF.

The CDR3 DNA is TGTGCCAGCAGCCCTACGAGCAATCACTACGAGCAGTACTTC. This codes for CASSPTSNHYEQYF. This rearrangement joins TRBV7-2 to TRBJ2-7; D is ambiguous. The germline V gene has CDR1 SGHTA and CDR2 FQGNSA. Between the trimmed V and J ends, which lost 5 bases and 3 bases, there was a span of 14 bases. This CDR3 comprises 14 residues.

The chain links TRBV10-2 to TRBJ1-2; 7 nucleotides agree with TRBD1. The CDR3 runs 13 residues. In germline, CDR1 is WSHSY, CDR2 SAAADI. V shed 3 bases, J shed 6 bases, and the junction held 4 bases outside the gene matches. For the CDR3, the DNA is TGCGCCAGCAGTGACCATGACAGGGATGGCTACACCTTC. This gives the protein CASSDHDRDGYTF.

The chain couples TRBV2 to TRBJ2-7; 8 bases match TRBD2. V lost 7 bases to trimming and J lost 2 bases; unmatched junction nucleotides: 4. In germline, CDR1 is SNHLY, CDR2 FYNNEI. The CDR3 covers 13 residues. The DNA for the CDR3 is TGTGCCAGCACCAGCGGGGGTCCCTACGAGCAGTACTTC. This codes for CASTSGGPYEQYF.

J is TRBJ2-7 and V is TRBV4-2; a possible D gene is TRBD2 (6 bases). The V and J ends lost 4 bases and 2 bases respectively, with 15 bases between them. From germline, CDR1 is LGHNA and CDR2 YNFKEQ. The CDR3 runs to 15 residues. As DNA, the CDR3 is TGTGCCAGCAGCCGGGAGAGGGGAGGTGCCTACGAGCAGTACTTC. Residues: CASSRERGGAYEQYF.

The chain has TRBV11-2 and TRBJ1-1; the D is unclear. The CDR3 totals 13 residues. Trimming cost V 1 base and J 6 bases, with 9 bases left between them. The germline CDR1 and CDR2 sequences are SGHAT and FQNNGV. The CDR3 loop reads CASSLVARSEAFF. In DNA form, the CDR3 reads TGTGCCAGCAGCTTAGTCGCTCGGTCTGAAGCTTTCTTT.

The chain joins TRBV28 to TRBJ2-5; 8 bases map to TRBD1. V trimming: 4 bases; J trimming: 3 bases; junction bases outside the gene matches: 1. Germline assignment: CDR1 MDHEN and CDR2 SYDVKM. The CDR3 runs 13 residues. The chain's CDR3 is CASSYRGKETQYF. DNA of the CDR3: TGTGCCAGCAGTTACAGGGGGAAAGAGACCCAGTACTTC.

This clone was recorded a few times. The rearrangement links TRBV12-3 or TRBV12-4 to TRBJ1-2; 7 bases agree with TRBD1. The length of the CDR3 is 13 residues. The J segment lost 3 bases and the V segment lost 6 bases, leaving 4 bases of the junction unmatched. CDR3 loop: CASSPDRDYGYTF. The CDR3 DNA is TGTGCCAGCAGCCCCGACAGGGACTATGGCTACACCTTC.

The chain links TRBV3-1 (or the pseudogene TRBV3-2) to TRBJ2-2, with 10 bases lining up with TRBD2. CDR3 length: 19 amino acids. The ends lost 7 bases at V and 4 bases at J; junction bases unmatched: 18. Per the germline V gene, CDR1 is LGHDT and CDR2 is YNNKEL (reference sequence). The CDR3 DNA follows: TGTGCCAGCACCCCCCTTTCTAGCGGGAGCCTCGTAGGCACCGGGGAGCTGTTTTTT. Translating gives CASTPLSSGSLVGTGELFF.

The count of this clone is one. The rearrangement joins TRBV5-1 to TRBJ1-5; 7 bases are a match to TRBD1. CDR3 size: 13 residues. The germline V gene encodes CDR1 SGHRS and CDR2 YFSETQ. The V and J ends lost 4 bases and 7 bases, in that order; junction bases with no gene match: 5. The CDR3 here is CASSATGTQPQHF. The CDR3 DNA reads as TGCGCCAGCAGCGCGACAGGGACCCAGCCCCAGCATTTT.

Only a few counts were recorded for this clone. The genes are TRBV5-1 and TRBJ1-2, with 8 nucleotides matching TRBD1. Trimming took 2 bases from V and 2 from J; bases not matched to a gene: 2. The CDR3 has 14 amino acids. In germline, CDR1 is SGHRS, CDR2 YFSETQ. The CDR3 protein is CASSLPGGNYGYTF. DNA for the CDR3: TGCGCCAGCAGCTTACCAGGGGGCAACTATGGCTACACCTTC.

This chain uses TRBV7-2 with TRBJ2-2; D is possibly TRBD1 (5 bases). Deletions cut 1 base from V and 5 bases from J, with 8 bases between. Germline V gene data show CDR1 as SGHTA and CDR2 as FQGNSA. The CDR3 has 14 amino acids. Written as DNA, the CDR3 is TGTGCCAGCAGCTTAGAGGCAGGGACCGGGGAGCTGTTTTTT. Its protein product is CASSLEAGTGELFF.

The V call is TRBV13, the J call TRBJ2-7, with D maybe TRBD1 (6 bases). The CDR3 is 14 amino acids. The germline CDR1 and CDR2 sequences are PRHDT and FYEKMQ (reference sequence). The V gene lost 1 base and the J gene lost 2 bases, with 9 bases spanning the gap. CDR3 in amino acids: CASSLAGAPYEQYF. CDR3 coding DNA: TGTGCCAGCAGCTTAGCAGGGGCCCCCTACGAGCAGTACTTC.

This sequence joins TRBV11-2 and TRBJ2-1, with TRBD1 identical over 8 bases. The CDR3 length is 16 residues. The V and J ends lost 4 bases and 0 bases, in that order; junction bases with no gene match: 5. Germline V gene sequence: CDR1 SGHAT, CDR2 FQNNGV. CDR3 residues: CASSSRTGSSYNEQFF. CDR3 bases: TGTGCCAGCAGCTCCCGGACAGGGAGCTCCTACAATGAGCAGTTCTTC.